This TCR beta chain originates from a study of blood T cell repertoires in COVID-19. Across the whole study: The study drew acute and convalescent COVID-19 samples from the United States, Italy and Spain.

The table lists this clone with a few counts. CDR3 length: 16 residues. V was cut by 2 bases and J by 7 bases, with 18 bases left in between. Germline V gives CDR1 ENHRY, CDR2 SYGVKD. Allocation to cohorts depended on clinical history reported by the participants. Some clones are missing from TCRdb's copy, which holds only in-frame ones; the method was immunoSEQ multiplex PCR. This table has approximately 310,000 clones, 85% appearing once. This TCR derives from a woman in her twenties or thirties who had been exposed to COVID-19. Sequencing was done on a sample of PBMCs or T cells enriched from blood (not recorded which). V gene TRBV10-3 combines with J gene TRBJ1-5; possibly TRBD1 for D (6 bases). CDR3 sequence: CAISEPKGSGEQPQHF. The CDR3 region has the DNA TGTGCCATCAGTGAGCCAAAAGGGTCAGGGGAACAGCCCCAGCATTTT.